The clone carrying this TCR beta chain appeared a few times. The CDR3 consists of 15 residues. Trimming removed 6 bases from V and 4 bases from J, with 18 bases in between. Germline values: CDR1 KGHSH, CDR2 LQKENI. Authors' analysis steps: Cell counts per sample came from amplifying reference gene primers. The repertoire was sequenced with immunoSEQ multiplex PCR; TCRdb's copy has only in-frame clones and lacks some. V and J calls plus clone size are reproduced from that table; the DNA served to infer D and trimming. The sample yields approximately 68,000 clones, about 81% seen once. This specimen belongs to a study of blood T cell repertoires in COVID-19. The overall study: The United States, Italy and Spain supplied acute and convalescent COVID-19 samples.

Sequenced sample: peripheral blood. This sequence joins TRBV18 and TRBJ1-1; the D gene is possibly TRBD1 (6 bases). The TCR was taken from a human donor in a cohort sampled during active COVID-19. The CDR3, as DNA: TGTGCCAGCTCGGGTCAGGGGTCGTTTGGCACTGAAGCTTTCTTT. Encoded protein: CASSGQGSFGTEAFF.